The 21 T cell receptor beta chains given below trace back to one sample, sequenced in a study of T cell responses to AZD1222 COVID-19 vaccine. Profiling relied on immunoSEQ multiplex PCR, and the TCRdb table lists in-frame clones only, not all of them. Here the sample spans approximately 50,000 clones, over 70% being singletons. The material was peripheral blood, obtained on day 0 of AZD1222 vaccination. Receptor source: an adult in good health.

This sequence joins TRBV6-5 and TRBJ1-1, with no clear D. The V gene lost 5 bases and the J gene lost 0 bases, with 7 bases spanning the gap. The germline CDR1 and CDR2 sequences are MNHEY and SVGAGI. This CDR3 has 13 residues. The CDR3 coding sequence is TGTGCCAGCAGTCGGACCCTGAACACTGAAGCTTTCTTT. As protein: CASSRTLNTEAFF.

The CDR3 loop reads CASSPGTTGNTIYF. CDR3 coding DNA: TGTGCCAGCAGCCCCGGGACCACTGGAAACACCATATATTTT. V usage is TRBV7-3 and J usage is TRBJ1-3; weak D call: TRBD1 (5 bases). Trimming took off 5 bases at V and 2 bases at J, with 10 bases between the two ends. Per germline, CDR1 SGHTA and CDR2 FQGTGA. CDR3 length: 14 residues.

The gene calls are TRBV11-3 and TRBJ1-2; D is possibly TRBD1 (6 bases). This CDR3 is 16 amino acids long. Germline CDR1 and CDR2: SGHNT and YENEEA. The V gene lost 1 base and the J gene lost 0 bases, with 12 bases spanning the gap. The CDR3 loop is CASSLGGQRSNYGYTF. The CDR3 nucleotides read TGTGCCAGCAGCTTAGGTGGACAGCGCTCTAACTATGGCTACACCTTC.

The CDR3 spells CASSSSGRAVRSVTDTQYF. In DNA, the CDR3 is TGTGCCAGCAGCTCTAGCGGGAGGGCCGTCCGGTCCGTCACAGATACGCAGTATTTT. This chain joins TRBV27 and TRBJ2-3; 12 bases are shared with TRBD2. V dropped 6 bases and J dropped 2; count of bases not matched to a gene: 15. The CDR3 loop spans 19 amino acids. Looked up from germline, CDR1 is MNHEY and CDR2 is SMNVEV (reference sequence).

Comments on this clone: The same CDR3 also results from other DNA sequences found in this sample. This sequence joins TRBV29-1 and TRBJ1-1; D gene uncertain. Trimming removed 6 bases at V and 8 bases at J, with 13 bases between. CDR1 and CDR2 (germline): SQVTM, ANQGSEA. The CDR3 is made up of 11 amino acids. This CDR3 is CSVRDRAEAFF. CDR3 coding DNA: TGCAGCGTGAGGGATAGGGCGGAAGCTTTCTTT.

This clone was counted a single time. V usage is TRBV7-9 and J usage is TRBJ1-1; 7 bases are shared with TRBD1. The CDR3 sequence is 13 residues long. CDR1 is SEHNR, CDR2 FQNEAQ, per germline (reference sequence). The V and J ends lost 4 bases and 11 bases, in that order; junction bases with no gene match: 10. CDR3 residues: CASSSRGTQGAFF. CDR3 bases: TGTGCCAGCAGCTCCAGGGGGACTCAGGGTGCTTTCTTT.

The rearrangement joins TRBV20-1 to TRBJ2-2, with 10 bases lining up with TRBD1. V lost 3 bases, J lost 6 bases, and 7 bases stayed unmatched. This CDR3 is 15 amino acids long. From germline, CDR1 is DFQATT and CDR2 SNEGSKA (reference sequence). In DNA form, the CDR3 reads TGCAGTGCTAGTCCTACCGGGACAGGGGCCGGGGAGCTGTTTTTT. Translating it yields CSASPTGTGAGELFF.

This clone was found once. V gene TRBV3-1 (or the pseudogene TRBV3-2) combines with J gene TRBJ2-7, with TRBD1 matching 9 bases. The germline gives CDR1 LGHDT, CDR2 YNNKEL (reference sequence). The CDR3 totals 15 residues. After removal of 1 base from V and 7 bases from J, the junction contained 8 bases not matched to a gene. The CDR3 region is CASSQGTGEGREQYF. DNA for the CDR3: TGTGCCAGCAGCCAAGGGACAGGGGAGGGAAGAGAGCAGTACTTC.

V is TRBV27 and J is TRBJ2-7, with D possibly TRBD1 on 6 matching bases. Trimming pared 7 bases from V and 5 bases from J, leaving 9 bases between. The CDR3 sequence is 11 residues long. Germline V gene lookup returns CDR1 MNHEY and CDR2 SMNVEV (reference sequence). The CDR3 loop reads CASNGGHEQYF. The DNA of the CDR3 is TGTGCCAGCAATGGGGGCCACGAGCAGTACTTC.

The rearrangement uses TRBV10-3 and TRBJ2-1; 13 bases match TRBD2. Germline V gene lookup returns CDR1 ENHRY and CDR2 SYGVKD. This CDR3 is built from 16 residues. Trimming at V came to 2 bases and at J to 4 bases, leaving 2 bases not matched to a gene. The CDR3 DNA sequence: TGTGCCATCAGTGAGCCGGGACTAGCGGGATACAATGAGCAGTTCTTC. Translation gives CAISEPGLAGYNEQFF.

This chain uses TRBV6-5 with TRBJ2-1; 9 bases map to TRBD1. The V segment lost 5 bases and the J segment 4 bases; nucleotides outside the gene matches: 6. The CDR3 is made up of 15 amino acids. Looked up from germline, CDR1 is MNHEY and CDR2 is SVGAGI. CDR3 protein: CASSPGTGLYNEQFF. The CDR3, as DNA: TGTGCCAGCAGTCCCGGGACAGGGCTTTACAATGAGCAGTTCTTC.

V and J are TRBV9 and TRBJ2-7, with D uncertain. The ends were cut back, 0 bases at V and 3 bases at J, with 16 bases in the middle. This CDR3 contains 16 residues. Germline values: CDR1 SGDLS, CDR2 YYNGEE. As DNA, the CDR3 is TGTGCCAGCAGCGTAGGGTCGGTAGCAACCAACTACGAGCAGTACTTC. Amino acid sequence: CASSVGSVATNYEQYF.

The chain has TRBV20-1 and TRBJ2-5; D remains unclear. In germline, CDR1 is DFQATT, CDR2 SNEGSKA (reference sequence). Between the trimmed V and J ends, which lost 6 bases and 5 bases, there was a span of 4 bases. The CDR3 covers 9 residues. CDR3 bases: TGCAGTGCCCTGGAGACCCAGTACTTC. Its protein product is CSALETQYF.

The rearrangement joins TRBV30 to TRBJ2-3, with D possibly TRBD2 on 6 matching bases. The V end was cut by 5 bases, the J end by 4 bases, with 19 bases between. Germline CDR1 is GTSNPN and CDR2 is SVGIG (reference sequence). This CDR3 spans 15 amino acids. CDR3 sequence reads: CAWRRDWRRADTQYF. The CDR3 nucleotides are TGTGCCTGGCGCCGGGACTGGCGCAGGGCAGATACGCAGTATTTT.

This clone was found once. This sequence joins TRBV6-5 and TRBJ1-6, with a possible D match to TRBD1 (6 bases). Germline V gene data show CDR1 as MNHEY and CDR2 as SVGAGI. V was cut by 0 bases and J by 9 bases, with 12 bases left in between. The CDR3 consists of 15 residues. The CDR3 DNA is TGTGCCAGCAGTTACTCTCGACAGGCGGGTTCACCCCTCCACTTT. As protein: CASSYSRQAGSPLHF.

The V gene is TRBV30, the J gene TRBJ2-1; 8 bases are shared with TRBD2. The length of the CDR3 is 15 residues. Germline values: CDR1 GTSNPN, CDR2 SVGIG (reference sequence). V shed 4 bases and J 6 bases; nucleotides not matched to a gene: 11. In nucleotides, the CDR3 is TGTGCCTGGAATAAAGGGACTAGTACCGTCAATGAGCAGTTCTTC. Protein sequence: CAWNKGTSTVNEQFF. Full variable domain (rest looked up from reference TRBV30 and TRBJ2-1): SQTIHQWPATLVQPVGSPLSLECTVEGTSNPNLYWYRQAAGRGLQLLFYSVGIGQISSEVPQNLSASRPQDRQFILSSKKLLLSDSGFYLCAWNKGTSTVNEQFFGPGTRLTVL.

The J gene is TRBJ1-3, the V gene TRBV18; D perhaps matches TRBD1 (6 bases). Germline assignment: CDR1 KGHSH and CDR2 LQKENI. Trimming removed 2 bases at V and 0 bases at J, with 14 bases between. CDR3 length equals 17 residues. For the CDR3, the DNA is TGTGCCAGCTCACCAAGGGGGGGCAGGAGCTCTGGAAACACCATATATTTT. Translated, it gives CASSPRGGRSSGNTIYF.

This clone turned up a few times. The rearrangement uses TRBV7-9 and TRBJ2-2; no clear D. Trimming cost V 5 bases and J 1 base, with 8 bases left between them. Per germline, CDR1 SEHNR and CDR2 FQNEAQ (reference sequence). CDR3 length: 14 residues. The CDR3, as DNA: TGTGCCAGCAGCCATACAGAGAACACCGGGGAGCTGTTTTTT. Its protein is CASSHTENTGELFF. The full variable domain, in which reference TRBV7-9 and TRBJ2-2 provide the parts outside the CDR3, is DTGVSQNPRHKITKRGQNVTFRCDPISEHNRLYWYRQTLGQGPEFLTYFQNEAQLEKSRLLSDRFSAERPKGSFSTLEIQRTEQGDSAMYLCASSHTENTGELFFGEGSRLTVL.

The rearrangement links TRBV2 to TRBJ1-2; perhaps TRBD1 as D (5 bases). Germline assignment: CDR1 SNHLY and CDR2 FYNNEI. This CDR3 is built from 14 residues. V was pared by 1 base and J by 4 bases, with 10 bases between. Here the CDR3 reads CASSEVRAGYGYTF. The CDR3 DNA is TGTGCCAGCAGTGAAGTCAGGGCAGGCTATGGCTACACCTTC.

The DNA for the CDR3 is TGTGCCAGCAGCCAAGCACAGGCGGACCAGCCCCAGCATTTT. Translating it yields CASSQAQADQPQHF. The rearrangement joins TRBV16 to TRBJ1-5; possible D gene TRBD1, 5 bases. CDR3 length: 14 amino acids. V lost 2 bases and J 7 bases, leaving 12 bases between the germline ends. Germline CDR1 reads KGHSY; CDR2 reads FQNENV.

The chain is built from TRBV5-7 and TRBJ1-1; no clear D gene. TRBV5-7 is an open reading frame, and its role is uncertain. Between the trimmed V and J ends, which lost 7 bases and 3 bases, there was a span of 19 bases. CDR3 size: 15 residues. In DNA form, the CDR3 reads TGTGCCAGCGCCCGTGTGCTGCAGATATACACTGAAGCTTTCTTT. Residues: CASARVLQIYTEAFF.